This T cell receptor beta chain was observed in a study of cytomegalovirus exposure and HLA in healthy donors. The ends were cut back, 5 bases at V and 7 bases at J, with 11 bases in the middle. CDR3 length equals 11 residues. Germline CDR1 DFQATT, CDR2 SNEGSKA (reference sequence). PCR was performed using 60 Vbeta and 13 Jbeta primers. The table came from immunoSEQ multiplex PCR; TCRdb's copy has only in-frame clones and leaves some out. The data contain 160,000 or so clones, 80% to 85% of them seen just once; the ten biggest clones take up about 3.8%. There are a few counts of this clone. The TCR was taken from a man in his fifties in good health and CMV-seropositive. Input material: PBMCs. The chain combines TRBV20-1 with TRBJ1-2, with a tentative D call TRBD1 (6 bases). In DNA form, the CDR3 reads TGCAGTGCTTTGGGGGCAGCTGGCTACACCTTC. Translated, it gives CSALGAAGYTF.